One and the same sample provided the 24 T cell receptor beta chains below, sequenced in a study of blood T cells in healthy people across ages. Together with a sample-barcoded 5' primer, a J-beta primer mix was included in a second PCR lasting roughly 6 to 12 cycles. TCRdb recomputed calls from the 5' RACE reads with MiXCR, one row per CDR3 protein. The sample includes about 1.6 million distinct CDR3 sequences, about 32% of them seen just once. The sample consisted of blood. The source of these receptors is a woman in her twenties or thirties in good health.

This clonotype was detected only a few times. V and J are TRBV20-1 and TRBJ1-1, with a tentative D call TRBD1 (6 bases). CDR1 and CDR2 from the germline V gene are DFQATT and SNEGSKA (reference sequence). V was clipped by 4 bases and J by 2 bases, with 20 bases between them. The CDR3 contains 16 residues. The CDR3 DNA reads TGCAGTGCTATGAAGGGGGGGGGGTTACCCAACACTGAAGCTTTCTTT. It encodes CSAMKGGGLPNTEAFF.

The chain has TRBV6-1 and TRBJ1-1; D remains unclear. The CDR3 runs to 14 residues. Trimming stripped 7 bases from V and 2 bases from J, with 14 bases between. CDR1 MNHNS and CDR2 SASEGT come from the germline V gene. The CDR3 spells CASIEGTLNTEAFF. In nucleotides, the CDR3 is TGTGCCAGCATCGAGGGAACACTCAACACTGAAGCTTTCTTT.

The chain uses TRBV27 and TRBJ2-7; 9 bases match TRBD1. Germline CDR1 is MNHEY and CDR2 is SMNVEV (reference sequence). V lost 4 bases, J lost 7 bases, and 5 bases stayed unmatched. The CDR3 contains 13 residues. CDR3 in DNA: TGTGCCAGCAGTTCCTGGACAGGGGCGGAGCAGTACTTC. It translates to CASSSWTGAEQYF.

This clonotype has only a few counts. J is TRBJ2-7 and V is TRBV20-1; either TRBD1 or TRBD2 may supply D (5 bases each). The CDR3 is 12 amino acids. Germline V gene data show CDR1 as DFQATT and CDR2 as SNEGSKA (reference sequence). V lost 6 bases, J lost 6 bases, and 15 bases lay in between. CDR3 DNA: TGCAGTGCACACACGGTGGGGGTCGAGCAGTACTTC. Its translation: CSAHTVGVEQYF.

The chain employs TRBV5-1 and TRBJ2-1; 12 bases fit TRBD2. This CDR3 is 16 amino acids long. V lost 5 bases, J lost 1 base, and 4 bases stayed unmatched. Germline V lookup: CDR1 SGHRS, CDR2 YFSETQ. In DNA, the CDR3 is TGCGCCAGCAGAAGGACTAGCGGGAATTCCTACAATGAGCAGTTCTTC. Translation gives CASRRTSGNSYNEQFF. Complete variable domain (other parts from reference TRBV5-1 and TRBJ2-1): KAGVTQTPRYLIKTRGQQVTLSCSPISGHRSVSWYQQTPGQGLQFLFEYFSETQRNKGNFPGRFSGRQFSNSRSEMNVSTLELGDSALYLCASRRTSGNSYNEQFFGPGTRLTVL.

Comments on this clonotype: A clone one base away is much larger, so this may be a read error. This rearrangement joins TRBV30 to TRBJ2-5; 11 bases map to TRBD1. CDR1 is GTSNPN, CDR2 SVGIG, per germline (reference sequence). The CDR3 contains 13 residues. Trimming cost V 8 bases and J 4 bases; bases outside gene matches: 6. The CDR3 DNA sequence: TGTGCCCCGTCCGGGACAGGGGGAGAGACCCAGTACTTC. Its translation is CAPSGTGGETQYF.

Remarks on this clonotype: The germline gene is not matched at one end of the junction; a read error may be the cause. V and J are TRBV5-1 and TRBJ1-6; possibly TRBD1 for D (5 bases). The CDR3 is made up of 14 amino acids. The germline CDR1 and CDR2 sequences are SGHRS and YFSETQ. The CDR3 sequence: CASSLAGYGSPPHF. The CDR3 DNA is TGCGCCAGCAGCTTGGCAGGGTACGGCTCACCCCCCCACTTT.

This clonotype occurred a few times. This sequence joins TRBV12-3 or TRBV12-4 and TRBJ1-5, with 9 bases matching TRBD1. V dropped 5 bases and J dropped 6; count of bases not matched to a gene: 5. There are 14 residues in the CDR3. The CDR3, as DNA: TGTGCCAGCAGTCCGGACAGGGGATTTCAGCCCCAGCATTTT. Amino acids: CASSPDRGFQPQHF.

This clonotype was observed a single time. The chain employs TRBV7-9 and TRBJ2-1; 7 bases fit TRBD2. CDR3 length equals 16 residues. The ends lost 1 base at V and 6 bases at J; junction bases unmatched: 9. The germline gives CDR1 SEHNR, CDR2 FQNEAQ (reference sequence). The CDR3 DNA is TGTGCCAGCAGCTTAGGACTGGGGGGGATGTGCAATGAGCAGTTCTTC. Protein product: CASSLGLGGMCNEQFF. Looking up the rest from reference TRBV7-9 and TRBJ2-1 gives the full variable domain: DTGVSQNPRHKITKRGQNVTFRCDPISEHNRLYWYRQTLGQGPEFLTYFQNEAQLEKSRLLSDRFSAERPKGSFSTLEIQRTEQGDSAMYLCASSLGLGGMCNEQFFGPGTRLTVL.

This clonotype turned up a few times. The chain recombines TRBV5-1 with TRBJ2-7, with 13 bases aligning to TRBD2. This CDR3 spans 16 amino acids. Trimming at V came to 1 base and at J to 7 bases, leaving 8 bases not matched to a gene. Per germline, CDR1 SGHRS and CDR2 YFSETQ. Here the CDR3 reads CASSLTGLAGVWEQYF. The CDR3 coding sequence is TGCGCCAGCAGCTTGACAGGACTAGCGGGAGTGTGGGAGCAGTACTTC.

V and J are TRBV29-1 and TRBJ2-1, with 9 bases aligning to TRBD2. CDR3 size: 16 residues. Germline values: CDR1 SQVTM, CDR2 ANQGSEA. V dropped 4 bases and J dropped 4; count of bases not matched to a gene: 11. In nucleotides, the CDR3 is TGCAGCGTTGGAGGAGTCGGGACTAGCCGATACAATGAGCAGTTCTTC. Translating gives CSVGGVGTSRYNEQFF.

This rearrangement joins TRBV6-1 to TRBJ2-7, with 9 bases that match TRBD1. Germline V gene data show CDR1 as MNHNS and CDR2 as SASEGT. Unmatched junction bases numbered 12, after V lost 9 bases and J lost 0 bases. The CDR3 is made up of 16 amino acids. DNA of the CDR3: TGTGCCAGTATACGGACAGGGGATAACTTCTCCTACGAGCAGTACTTC. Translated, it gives CASIRTGDNFSYEQYF.

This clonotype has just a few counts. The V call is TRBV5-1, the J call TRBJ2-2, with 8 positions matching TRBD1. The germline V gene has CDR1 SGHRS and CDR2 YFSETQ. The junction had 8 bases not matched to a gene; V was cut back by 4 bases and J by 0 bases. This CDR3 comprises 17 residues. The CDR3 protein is CASSPYRGITNTGELFF. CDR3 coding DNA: TGCGCCAGCAGCCCATACAGGGGGATCACGAACACCGGGGAGCTGTTTTTT.

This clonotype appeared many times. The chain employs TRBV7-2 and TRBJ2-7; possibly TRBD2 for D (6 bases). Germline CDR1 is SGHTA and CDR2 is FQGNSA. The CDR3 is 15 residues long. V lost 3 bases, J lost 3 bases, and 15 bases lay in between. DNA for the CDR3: TGTGCCAGCAGCTTTAGCGGCTACAGTAACTACGAGCAGTACTTC. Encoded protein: CASSFSGYSNYEQYF.

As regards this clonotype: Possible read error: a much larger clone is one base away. CDR3 DNA: TGTGCCTGGAGCGACTGGGCTTATAGCAATCAGCCCCAGCATTTT. Its translation is CAWSDWAYSNQPQHF. The chain is built from TRBV30 and TRBJ1-5; D gene ambiguous. The V end was cut by 3 bases, the J end by 0 bases, with 12 bases between. Germline lookup yields CDR1 GTSNPN and CDR2 SVGIG (reference sequence). This CDR3 spans 15 amino acids.

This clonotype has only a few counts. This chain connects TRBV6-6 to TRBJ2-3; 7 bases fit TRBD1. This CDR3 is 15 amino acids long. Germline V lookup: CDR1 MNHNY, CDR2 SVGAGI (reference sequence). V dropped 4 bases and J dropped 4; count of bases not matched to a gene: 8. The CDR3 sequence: CASSSDREISDTQYF. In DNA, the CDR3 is TGTGCCAGCAGTTCCGACAGGGAGATATCAGATACGCAGTATTTT.

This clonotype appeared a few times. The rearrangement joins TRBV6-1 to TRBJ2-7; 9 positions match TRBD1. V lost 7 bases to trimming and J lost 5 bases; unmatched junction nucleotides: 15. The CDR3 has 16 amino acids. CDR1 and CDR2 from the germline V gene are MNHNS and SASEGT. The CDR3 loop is CASNPTRGQGLNEQYF. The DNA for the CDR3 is TGTGCCAGCAACCCGACGCGGGGACAGGGTCTCAACGAGCAGTACTTC.

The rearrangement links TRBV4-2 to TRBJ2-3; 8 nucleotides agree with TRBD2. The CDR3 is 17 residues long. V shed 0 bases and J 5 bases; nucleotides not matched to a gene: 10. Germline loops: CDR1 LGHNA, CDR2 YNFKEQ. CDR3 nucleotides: TGTGCCAGCAGCCAAGATGGACCGGGGGGGCCGGTAGATACGCAGTATTTT. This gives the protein CASSQDGPGGPVDTQYF.

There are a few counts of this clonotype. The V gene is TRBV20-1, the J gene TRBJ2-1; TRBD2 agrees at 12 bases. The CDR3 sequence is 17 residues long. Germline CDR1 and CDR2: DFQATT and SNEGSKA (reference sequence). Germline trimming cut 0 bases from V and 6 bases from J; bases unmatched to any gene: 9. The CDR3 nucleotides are TGCAGTGCTAGAGACTGGACTAGCGGGGAAAGCTCCAATGAGCAGTTCTTC. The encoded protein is CSARDWTSGESSNEQFF.

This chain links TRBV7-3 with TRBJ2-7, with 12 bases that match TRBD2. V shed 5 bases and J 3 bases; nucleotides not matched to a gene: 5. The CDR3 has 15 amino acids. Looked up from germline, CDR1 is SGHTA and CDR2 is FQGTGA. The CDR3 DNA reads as TGTGCCAGCAGCCCGGAGACTAGCGGGAGCTACGAGCAGTACTTC. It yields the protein CASSPETSGSYEQYF.

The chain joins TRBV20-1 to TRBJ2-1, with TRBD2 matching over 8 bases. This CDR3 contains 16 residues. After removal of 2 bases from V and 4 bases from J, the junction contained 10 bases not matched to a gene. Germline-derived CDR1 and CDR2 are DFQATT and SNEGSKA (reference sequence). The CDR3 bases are TGCAGTGCTAGATCTCCCGGGGGGGCGAGATACAATGAGCAGTTCTTC. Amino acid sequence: CSARSPGGARYNEQFF.

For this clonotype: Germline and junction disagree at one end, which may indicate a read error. The CDR3 DNA reads as TGTGTCACCAGCAGAGGACAGGGGGGTTCCGGGGAGCTGTTTTTT. This encodes CVTSRGQGGSGELFF. The chain uses TRBV15 and TRBJ2-2, with 10 bases matching TRBD1. The CDR3 has 15 amino acids. Germline V gene data show CDR1 as LNHNV and CDR2 as YYDKDF (reference sequence). Variable domain in full (rest from reference TRBV15 and TRBJ2-2): DAMVIQNPRYQVTQFGKPVTLSCSQTLNHNVMYWYQQKSSQAPKLLFHYYDKDFNNEADTPDNFQSRRPNTSFCFLDIRSPGLGDTAMYLCVTSRGQGGSGELFFGEGSRLTVL.

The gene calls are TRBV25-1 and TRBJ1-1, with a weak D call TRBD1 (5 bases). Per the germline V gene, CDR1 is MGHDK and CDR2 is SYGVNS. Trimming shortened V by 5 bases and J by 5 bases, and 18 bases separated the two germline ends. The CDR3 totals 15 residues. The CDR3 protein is CASSTYRPKGTEAFF. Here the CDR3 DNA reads TGTGCCAGCAGTACGTACAGACCTAAGGGGACTGAAGCTTTCTTT.

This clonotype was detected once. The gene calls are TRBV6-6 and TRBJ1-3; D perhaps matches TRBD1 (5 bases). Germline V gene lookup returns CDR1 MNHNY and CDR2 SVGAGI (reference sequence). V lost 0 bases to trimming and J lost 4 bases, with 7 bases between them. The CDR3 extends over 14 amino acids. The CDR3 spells CASSYSTVGNTIYF. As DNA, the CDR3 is TGTGCCAGCAGTTACTCGACAGTGGGAAACACCATATATTTT.